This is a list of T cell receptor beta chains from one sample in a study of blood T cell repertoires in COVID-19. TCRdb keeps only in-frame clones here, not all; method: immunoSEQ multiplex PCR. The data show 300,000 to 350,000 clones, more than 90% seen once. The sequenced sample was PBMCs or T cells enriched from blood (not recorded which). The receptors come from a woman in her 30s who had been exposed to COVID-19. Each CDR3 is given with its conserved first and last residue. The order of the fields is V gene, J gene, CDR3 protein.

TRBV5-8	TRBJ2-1	CASILLFKGVSYNEQFF
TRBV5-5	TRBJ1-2	CASSLWTGDGYTF
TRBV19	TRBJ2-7	CASSPSGQGLGEQYF
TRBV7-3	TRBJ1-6	CASSDSNRVPRSPLHF
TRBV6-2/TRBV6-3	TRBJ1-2	CASSYSKAYRGGSDGYTF
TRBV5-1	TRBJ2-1	CASSPAGAGGYNEQFF
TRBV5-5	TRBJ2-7	CASSPGWTGVTYEQYF
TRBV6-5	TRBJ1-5	CASSSGREQPQHF
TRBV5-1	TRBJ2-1	CASSAPTGDNEQFF
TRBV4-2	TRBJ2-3	CASSQDGGAIDTQYF
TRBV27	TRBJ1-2	CASSLSGQSYGYTF
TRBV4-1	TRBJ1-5	CASSQEGPGLGNQPQHF
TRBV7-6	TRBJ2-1	CASSAPSGGEMSYNEQFF
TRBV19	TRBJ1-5	CASSPLQGASNQPQHF
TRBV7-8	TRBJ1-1	CASSFMGGWDTEAFF
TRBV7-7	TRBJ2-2	CASSSRTGSGELFF
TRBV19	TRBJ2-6	CASRGVSSGANVLTF
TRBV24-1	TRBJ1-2	CATSDTGYGYTF
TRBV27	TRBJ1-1	CASSSGHPPEAFF
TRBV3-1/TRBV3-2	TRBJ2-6	CASSPHISGANVLTF
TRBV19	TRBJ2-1	CASSKRTGWDNEQFF
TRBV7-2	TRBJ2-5	CASSFDGKETQYF
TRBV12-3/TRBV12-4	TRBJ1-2	CASSFGRTYGYTF
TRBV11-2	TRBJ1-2	CASSFRGGYTF
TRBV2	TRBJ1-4	CASSETGWGEKLFF
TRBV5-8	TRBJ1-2	CASSHRDYGYTF
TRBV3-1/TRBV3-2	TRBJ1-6	CASSPPGQGRSPLHF
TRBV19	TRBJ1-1	CASRYTVNTEAFF
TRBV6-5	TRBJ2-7	CASSYTQGLEQYF
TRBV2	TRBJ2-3	CASGGQGVGDTQYF
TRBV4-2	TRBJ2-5	CASSQVGTGGRETQYF
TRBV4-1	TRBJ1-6	CASSQQDRLGSPLHF
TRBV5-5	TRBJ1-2	CASSPRTGAMGGNGYTF
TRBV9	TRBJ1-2	CASSVGSPKRRGPDYGYTF
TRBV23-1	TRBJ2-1	CASSQSGLQRGSSYNEQFF
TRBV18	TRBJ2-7	CASSSTPYRSGRYEQYF
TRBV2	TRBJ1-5	CASSERGPSNQPQHF
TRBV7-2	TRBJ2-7	CASSLFRGGAGYEQYF
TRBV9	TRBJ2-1	CASSFSGTGGENEQFF